The clone carrying this TCR beta chain was counted between two and nine times. Its matching antigen is unknown. This sample is part of a study of spatial heterogeneity in lung cancer. The germline gives CDR1 MNHEY, CDR2 SVGAGI. V gave up 0 bases and J gave up 9 bases, with 21 bases separating them. The CDR3 is made up of 17 amino acids. Study results and limitations: Counts of expanded intratumoral alpha and beta TCRs tracked tumor mutation counts.

TCRdb recomputed calls from the 5' RACE reads with MiXCR, one row per CDR3 protein. Among 2,500 to 3,500 distinct CDR3 sequences, roughly 18% were seen once, and the ten largest hold 14%. This sample's time point: sample taken at primary tumor resection. The TCR originated in a male donor with early-stage non-small cell lung cancer. The input for sequencing was lung tumor tissue, taken at surgery. The chain is built from TRBV6-5 and TRBJ1-5; D gene ambiguous. In nucleotides, the CDR3 is TGTGCCAGCAGTTACTCGAATGTGGAGGGCGAAGGATGGCCCCAGCATTTT. Amino acids: CASSYSNVEGEGWPQHF.